At least ten counts were recorded for the clone carrying this T cell receptor beta chain. Its antigen is not identified. Amplifying from RNA transcripts, the study obtained TCR beta CDR3 regions. The first round was an RT-PCR with HTBI primers, and the second round was a multiplex PCR. A single record per CDR3 protein comes from TCRdb applying MiXCR to the multiplex PCR reads. The table records about 160,000 distinct CDR3 sequences, around two fifths of them present only once. These data come from a study of Graves' ophthalmopathy and Graves' hyperthyroidism. Whole-study findings and limits: Clonotypes were expanded in thyroid at above 0.001 frequency, and most also appeared in blood.

The CDR3 covers 13 residues. CDR1 and CDR2 (germline): MNHNS, SASEGT. The V and J ends lost 3 bases and 6 bases respectively, with 12 bases between them. A duration under 3 months, NOSPECS ≥4, CAS ≥3 and moderate-to-severe activity characterized the donors with ophthalmopathy. Enrollment excluded any patients with other autoimmune diseases, uncontrolled infections, pregnancy or lactation. The sequence derives from a woman aged 40-49 years with Graves' ophthalmopathy. The sequencing sample was made of peripheral blood. This chain uses TRBV6-1 with TRBJ2-7; weak D call: TRBD2 (5 bases). The CDR3 region is CASSDLGEGEQYF. CDR3 nucleotides: TGTGCCAGCAGTGATCTGGGAGAGGGCGAGCAGTACTTC.